This paragraph covers one T cell receptor (beta chain) sequence. The CDR3 extends over 15 amino acids. Per the germline V gene, CDR1 is MNHNY and CDR2 is SVGAGI (reference sequence). Losses at the gene ends were 5 bases for V and 7 bases for J; bases not matched to a gene: 12. Total RNA (around 0.45 ug) served as template for TCR beta cDNA synthesis primed by a constant-region primer. Generation of the TCR beta libraries relied on three nested multiplex PCR rounds using slightly modified ARM-PCR. The opening two PCR rounds, about 11 cycles each, paired TRBV1-TRBV30 forward primers with a C-beta reverse primer. Each CDR3 protein gets one entry after TCRdb re-called the multiplex PCR reads with MiXCR. Here the sample spans 90,000 to 100,000 distinct CDR3 sequences, more than 65% being singletons. Scientists recovered RNA and DNA together from around 18-30 mg of unsorted bulk tissue. This sample was taken from a study of tumor-infiltrating lymphocytes in primary liver carcinoma.

The sequence derives from an older woman with primary liver carcinoma and hepatitis B virus infection. The sequencing sample was made of liver tumor tissue from sampling region 5. Subset reported: tumor region T5, tumor centre. The V and J genes are TRBV6-6 and TRBJ2-5, with 8 bases identical to TRBD1. CDR3: CASSERSGGIVTQYF. In DNA, the CDR3 is TGTGCCAGCAGTGAAAGGTCAGGGGGCATCGTGACCCAGTACTTC.